These 25 T cell receptor beta chains came from one sample sequenced in a study of blood T cell repertoires in COVID-19. Here immunoSEQ multiplex PCR was the method, and the copy in TCRdb shows in-frame clones only, minus some. There are 110,000 to 150,000 clones in the sample; approximately 84% occur only once, and around 1.8% lies in the top ten. The source material was peripheral blood. The source is a woman aged 60-75 years with acute or convalescent COVID-19.

The V call is TRBV7-8, the J call TRBJ2-1, with D possibly matching TRBD2 (6 bases). Germline V lookup: CDR1 SGHVS, CDR2 FQNEAQ. The CDR3 is 18 residues long. The V gene lost 5 bases and the J gene lost 3 bases, with 23 bases spanning the gap. The chain's CDR3 is CASSPPGERDSFYNEQFF. In DNA form, the CDR3 reads TGTGCCAGCAGCCCTCCGGGCGAACGGGACTCTTTCTACAATGAGCAGTTCTTC. Based on the CDR3 plus reference TRBV7-8 and TRBJ2-1, the full variable domain is GAGVSQSPRYKVAKRGQDVALRCDPISGHVSLFWYQQALGQGPEFLTYFQNEAQLDKSGLPSDRFFAERPEGSVSTLKIQRTQQEDSAVYLCASSPPGERDSFYNEQFFGPGTRLTVL.

The chain uses TRBV28 and TRBJ2-6; a possible D gene is TRBD2 (6 bases). The CDR3 is 16 amino acids. Trimming stripped 3 bases from V and 0 bases from J, with 9 bases between. The germline V gene encodes CDR1 MDHEN and CDR2 SYDVKM. CDR3 in amino acids: CASSFQGLSGANVLTF. The CDR3 region has the DNA TGTGCCAGCAGTTTTCAGGGACTCTCTGGGGCCAACGTCCTGACTTTC.

The gene calls are TRBV15 and TRBJ1-5; possible D gene TRBD1, 5 bases. From germline, CDR1 is LNHNV and CDR2 YYDKDF (reference sequence). The length of the CDR3 is 16 residues. V lost 1 base, J lost 5 bases, and 15 bases lay in between. The CDR3, as DNA: TGTGCCACCAGCAGAGCCACAGGTAAGGGCCATCAGCCCCAGCATTTT. Its protein is CATSRATGKGHQPQHF.

This clone appeared a single time. The chain has TRBV12-2 and TRBJ2-3; whether TRBD2, the table's D call, matches the DNA was not checked. TRBV12-2 is assigned pseudogene status. The CDR3 length is 21 residues. The CDR3 DNA reads TGTGCAAGTCGCTTATGTCGTGGGCTAGCGGGAGCCTGTCTTAGCACAGATACGCAGTATTTT. Protein: CASRLCRGLAGACLSTDTQYF.

V gene TRBV5-4 combines with J gene TRBJ2-1; 12 nucleotides match TRBD2. This CDR3 contains 16 residues. Germline V gene sequence: CDR1 SGHNT, CDR2 YYREEE (reference sequence). Trimming at V came to 4 bases and at J to 6 bases, leaving 8 bases not matched to a gene. CDR3 loop: CASSPQGGLAGNEQFF. In DNA form, the CDR3 reads TGTGCCAGCAGCCCCCAGGGGGGACTAGCGGGCAATGAGCAGTTCTTC. Full variable domain (missing parts from reference TRBV5-4 and TRBJ2-1): ETGVTQSPTHLIKTRGQQVTLRCSSQSGHNTVSWYQQALGQGPQFIFQYYREEENGRGNFPPRFSGLQFPNYSSELNVNALELDDSALYLCASSPQGGLAGNEQFFGPGTRLTVL.

The V call is TRBV2, the J call TRBJ2-7, with a possible D match to TRBD1 (8 bases). Germline CDR1 is SNHLY and CDR2 is FYNNEI. Trimming cost V 2 bases and J 2 bases, with 13 bases left between them. This CDR3 is 15 amino acids long. CDR3 sequence: CASSERTGRAYEQYF. The CDR3 bases are TGTGCCAGCAGTGAAAGGACAGGGAGGGCCTACGAGCAGTACTTC.

V gene TRBV11-2 combines with J gene TRBJ2-2, with 13 bases identical to TRBD2. There are 17 residues in the CDR3. The germline CDR1 and CDR2 sequences are SGHAT and FQNNGV. V lost 2 bases to trimming and J lost 5 bases; unmatched junction nucleotides: 5. CDR3 in DNA: TGTGCCAGCAGCTTAACTCCGACTAGCGGGAGGACCGGGGAGCTGTTTTTT. This encodes CASSLTPTSGRTGELFF.

The chain links TRBV7-9 to TRBJ2-3; D is uncertain. Germline CDR1 is SEHNR and CDR2 is FQNEAQ (reference sequence). Trimming took 3 bases from V and 0 from J, leaving 10 bases between them. CDR3 size: 15 residues. CDR3 nucleotide sequence: TGTGCCAGCAGCTTTTCCGAGTCTAGCACAGATACGCAGTATTTT. Residues: CASSFSESSTDTQYF.

The chain links TRBV30 to TRBJ2-7, with TRBD2 identical over 10 bases. This CDR3 is 13 amino acids long. Trimming took 4 bases from V and 3 from J; bases not matched to a gene: 3. CDR1 and CDR2 (germline): GTSNPN, SVGIG (reference sequence). The chain's CDR3 is CAWTSGGFYEQYF. CDR3 DNA: TGTGCCTGGACTAGCGGGGGTTTCTACGAGCAGTACTTC.

V and J are TRBV5-4 and TRBJ2-2; 8 bases are shared with TRBD2. Germline values: CDR1 SGHNT, CDR2 YYREEE (reference sequence). This CDR3 spans 15 amino acids. The junction had 5 bases not matched to a gene; V was cut back by 1 base and J by 6 bases. CDR3 region: CASSLSGGKAGELFF. The CDR3 bases are TGTGCCAGCAGCTTGTCGGGAGGGAAGGCCGGGGAGCTGTTTTTT.

The chain recombines TRBV3-1 (or the pseudogene TRBV3-2) with TRBJ1-2; a weak D match, TRBD1 (5 bases). The CDR3 totals 15 residues. The V and J ends lost 1 base and 1 base respectively, with 10 bases between them. The germline V gene encodes CDR1 LGHDT and CDR2 YNNKEL (reference sequence). The chain's CDR3 is CASSQAQGGNYGYTF. CDR3 nucleotides: TGTGCCAGCAGCCAAGCCCAGGGAGGTAACTATGGCTACACCTTC.

Written as DNA, the CDR3 is TGTGCCAGCAGCTTAGCGGGAGGGCAAGGTAGAGCGTACTTC. Residues: CASSLAGGQGRAYF. The V gene is TRBV7-2, the J gene TRBJ2-7; 7 nucleotides align to TRBD2. Germline V gene data show CDR1 as SGHTA and CDR2 as FQGNSA. CDR3 length equals 14 residues. V trimming: 0 bases; J trimming: 12 bases; junction bases outside the gene matches: 11.

This chain links TRBV10-3 with TRBJ1-5, with TRBD1 as a possible D gene (6 bases). Germline loops: CDR1 ENHRY, CDR2 SYGVKD. Trimming removed 6 bases at V and 7 bases at J, with 13 bases between. The CDR3 contains 13 residues. The DNA of the CDR3 is TGTGCCATCAGAAACGACAGGACCCAGCCCCAGCATTTT. Amino acid sequence: CAIRNDRTQPQHF.

V usage is TRBV6-5 and J usage is TRBJ2-7, with 10 bases aligning to TRBD2. CDR3 size: 14 residues. V gave up 6 bases and J gave up 2 bases; unmatched junction bases: 4. Per the germline V gene, CDR1 is MNHEY and CDR2 is SVGAGI. The CDR3 loop reads CASRPSGGAYEQYF. The CDR3 coding sequence is TGTGCCAGCAGGCCTAGCGGGGGTGCCTACGAGCAGTACTTC.

This chain connects TRBV2 to TRBJ2-4; no firm D call. Deletions cut 2 bases from V and 7 bases from J, with 12 bases between. Germline V lookup: CDR1 SNHLY, CDR2 FYNNEI. This CDR3 has 14 amino acids. The CDR3 region is CASSERSLDNIQYF. In nucleotides, the CDR3 is TGTGCCAGCAGTGAAAGGAGCCTCGATAACATTCAGTACTTC.

This chain links TRBV5-6 with TRBJ2-2; D perhaps matches TRBD2 (5 bases). The CDR3 runs to 15 residues. The ends were cut back, 0 bases at V and 6 bases at J, with 12 bases in the middle. Germline V CDR1 and CDR2: SGHDT, YYEEEE. This CDR3 is CASSLGTLGAGELFF. As DNA, the CDR3 is TGTGCCAGCAGCTTGGGAACCCTCGGGGCCGGGGAGCTGTTTTTT.

V is TRBV6-1 and J is TRBJ2-2; D perhaps matches TRBD1 (5 bases). This CDR3 is built from 15 residues. Trimming took 7 bases from V and 2 from J, leaving 14 bases between them. From germline, CDR1 is MNHNS and CDR2 SASEGT. CDR3 nucleotide sequence: TGTGCCAGCATTGGGCAGGGCGTTAACACCGGGGAGCTGTTTTTT. It codes for CASIGQGVNTGELFF.

The chain uses TRBV5-4 and TRBJ2-7, with D possibly matching TRBD2 (6 bases). Deletions cut 4 bases from V and 5 bases from J, with 16 bases between. Germline loops: CDR1 SGHNT, CDR2 YYREEE (reference sequence). There are 14 residues in the CDR3. The CDR3 DNA is TGTGCCAGCAGCCCACAGGTCGCTAGCGACGAGCAGTACTTC. Protein sequence: CASSPQVASDEQYF.

The chain combines TRBV28 with TRBJ1-3; D uncertain. With 2 bases removed from V and 0 bases from J, the gap between germline ends came to 8 bases. Germline V lookup: CDR1 MDHEN, CDR2 SYDVKM. The CDR3 has 15 amino acids. The CDR3 loop reads CASSLMADSGNTIYF. The CDR3 bases are TGTGCCAGCAGTTTAATGGCTGACTCTGGAAACACCATATATTTT.

The V gene is TRBV30, the J gene TRBJ2-7; D might be TRBD1 (5 bases). The CDR3 covers 12 residues. Germline V gives CDR1 GTSNPN, CDR2 SVGIG (reference sequence). V lost 1 base and J lost 6, with 10 bases in between. The CDR3 loop is CAWSEIGVEQYF. For the CDR3, the DNA is TGTGCCTGGAGTGAAATAGGGGTCGAGCAGTACTTC.

The chain uses TRBV29-1 and TRBJ2-7; 14 nucleotides match TRBD2. Trimming took 3 bases from V and 0 from J; bases not matched to a gene: 4. Germline CDR1 and CDR2: SQVTM and ANQGSEA. This CDR3 is 16 amino acids long. The CDR3 sequence: CSVDDGLAGGSYEQYF. The CDR3 nucleotides are TGCAGCGTTGACGACGGACTAGCGGGAGGCTCCTACGAGCAGTACTTC.

V usage is TRBV6-6 and J usage is TRBJ1-2; D ambiguous. The CDR3 contains 14 residues. Trimming cost V 4 bases and J 7 bases, with 16 bases left between them. Per germline, CDR1 MNHNY and CDR2 SVGAGI (reference sequence). CDR3 residues: CASSSPGSLGGYTF. CDR3 nucleotides: TGTGCCAGCAGTTCCCCGGGAAGCTTAGGTGGCTACACCTTC.

The chain links TRBV7-3 to TRBJ2-3, with D possibly being TRBD2 (5 bases). Germline loops: CDR1 SGHTA, CDR2 FQGTGA. This CDR3 region has 15 residues. Between the trimmed V and J ends, which lost 7 bases and 3 bases, there was a span of 17 bases. CDR3 residues: CASNFLSERTDTQYF. CDR3 DNA: TGTGCCAGCAATTTCCTTAGCGAGAGGACAGATACGCAGTATTTT.

This chain uses TRBV3-1 (or the pseudogene TRBV3-2) with TRBJ2-7; D is unclear. Germline-derived CDR1 and CDR2 are LGHDT and YNNKEL (reference sequence). CDR3 length: 15 amino acids. V was pared by 0 bases and J by 3 bases, with 12 bases between. The CDR3 sequence is CASSQEARAHYEQYF. Here the CDR3 DNA reads TGTGCCAGCAGCCAAGAAGCCAGAGCGCACTACGAGCAGTACTTC.

This clone has a count of ten or more. The chain recombines TRBV28 with TRBJ1-5, with TRBD1 matching 10 bases. The V gene's germline CDR1 is MDHEN and CDR2 SYDVKM. V gave up 6 bases and J gave up 6 bases; unmatched junction bases: 5. The CDR3 has 14 residues. The CDR3 loop is CASSNDRGLQPQHF. The CDR3, as DNA: TGTGCCAGCAGCAACGACAGGGGGCTTCAGCCCCAGCATTTT. The variable domain in full, with the rest retrieved from reference TRBV28 and TRBJ1-5, is DVKVTQSSRYLVKRTGEKVFLECVQDMDHENMFWYRQDPGLGLRLIYFSYDVKMKEKGDIPEGYSVSREKKERFSLILESASTNQTSMYLCASSNDRGLQPQHFGDGTRLSIL.